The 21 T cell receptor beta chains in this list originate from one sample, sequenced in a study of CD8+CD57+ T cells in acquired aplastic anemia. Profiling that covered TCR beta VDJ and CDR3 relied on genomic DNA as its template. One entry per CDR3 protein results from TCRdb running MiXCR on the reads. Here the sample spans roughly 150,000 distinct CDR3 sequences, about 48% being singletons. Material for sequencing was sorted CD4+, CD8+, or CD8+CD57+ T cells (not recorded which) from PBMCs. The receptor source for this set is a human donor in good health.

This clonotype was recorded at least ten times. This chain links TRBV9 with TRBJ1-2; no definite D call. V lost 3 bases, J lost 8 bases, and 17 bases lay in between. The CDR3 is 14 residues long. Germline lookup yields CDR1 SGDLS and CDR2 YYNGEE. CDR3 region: CASSDSNSFGGYTF. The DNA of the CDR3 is TGTGCCAGCAGCGACTCAAACTCCTTCGGAGGCTACACCTTC.

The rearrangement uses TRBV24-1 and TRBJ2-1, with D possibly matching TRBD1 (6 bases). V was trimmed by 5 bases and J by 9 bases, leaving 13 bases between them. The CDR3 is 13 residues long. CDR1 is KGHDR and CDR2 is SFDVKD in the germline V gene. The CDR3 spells CATSVAGASEQFF. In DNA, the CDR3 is TGTGCCACCAGTGTAGCAGGGGCGAGTGAGCAGTTCTTC.

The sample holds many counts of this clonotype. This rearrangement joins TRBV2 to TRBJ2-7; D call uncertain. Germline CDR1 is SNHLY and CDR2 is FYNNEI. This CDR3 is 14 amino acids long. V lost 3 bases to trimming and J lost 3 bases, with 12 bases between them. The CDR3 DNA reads TGTGCCAGCAGTGATATCAGGAGTAACTACGAGCAGTACTTC. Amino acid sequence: CASSDIRSNYEQYF.

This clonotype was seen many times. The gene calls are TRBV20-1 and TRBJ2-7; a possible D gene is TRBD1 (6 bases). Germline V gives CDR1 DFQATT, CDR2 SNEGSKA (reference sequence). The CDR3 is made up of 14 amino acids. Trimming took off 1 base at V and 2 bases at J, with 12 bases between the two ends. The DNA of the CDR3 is TGCAGTGCTAGAGGTGTCGCAGGGGCCTACGAGCAGTACTTC. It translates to CSARGVAGAYEQYF.

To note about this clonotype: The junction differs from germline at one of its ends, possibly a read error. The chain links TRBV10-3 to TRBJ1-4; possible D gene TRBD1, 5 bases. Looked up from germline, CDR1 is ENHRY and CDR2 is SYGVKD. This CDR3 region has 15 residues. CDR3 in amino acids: CAISDKFRDDEKLCF. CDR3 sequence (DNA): TGTGCCATCAGCGACAAGTTCAGGGATGATGAAAAACTGTGTTTT.

The CDR3 sequence is CASSIETSRQTPSARPFF. The DNA of the CDR3 is TGTGCCAGTAGTATAGAGACCTCACGACAGACACCCTCTGCCCGGCCGTTTTTT. This chain connects TRBV19 to TRBJ1-4; the D gene is possibly TRBD1 (5 bases). There are 18 residues in the CDR3. V was cut by 0 bases and J by 16 bases, with 30 bases left in between. Germline loops: CDR1 LNHDA, CDR2 SQIVND (reference sequence).

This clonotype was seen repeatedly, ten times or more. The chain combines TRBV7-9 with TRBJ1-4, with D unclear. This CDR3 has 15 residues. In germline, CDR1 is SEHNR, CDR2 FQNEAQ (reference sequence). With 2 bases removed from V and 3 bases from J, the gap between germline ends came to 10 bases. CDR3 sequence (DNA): TGTGCCAGCAGCTTACAATCCGGGGCTAATGAAAAACTGTTTTTT. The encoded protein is CASSLQSGANEKLFF.

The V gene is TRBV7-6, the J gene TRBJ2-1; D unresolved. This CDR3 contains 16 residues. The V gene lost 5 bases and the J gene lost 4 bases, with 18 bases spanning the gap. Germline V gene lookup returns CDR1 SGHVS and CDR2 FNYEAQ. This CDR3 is CASSERRSAKYNEQFF. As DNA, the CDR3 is TGTGCCAGCAGCGAGAGGCGGTCCGCAAAATACAATGAGCAGTTCTTC.

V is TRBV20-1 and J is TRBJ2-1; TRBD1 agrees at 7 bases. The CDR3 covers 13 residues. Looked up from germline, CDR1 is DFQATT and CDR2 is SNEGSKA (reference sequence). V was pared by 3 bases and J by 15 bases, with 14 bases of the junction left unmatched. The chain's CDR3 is CSARGDSAKARFF. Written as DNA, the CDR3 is TGCAGTGCTAGGGGGGACAGCGCCAAAGCCCGGTTCTTC.

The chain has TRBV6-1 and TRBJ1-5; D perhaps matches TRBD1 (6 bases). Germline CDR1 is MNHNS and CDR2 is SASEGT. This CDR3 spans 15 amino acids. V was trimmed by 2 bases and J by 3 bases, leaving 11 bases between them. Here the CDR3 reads CASSEQSGDNQPQHF. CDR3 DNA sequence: TGTGCCAGCAGTGAACAGTCAGGGGACAATCAGCCCCAGCATTTT.

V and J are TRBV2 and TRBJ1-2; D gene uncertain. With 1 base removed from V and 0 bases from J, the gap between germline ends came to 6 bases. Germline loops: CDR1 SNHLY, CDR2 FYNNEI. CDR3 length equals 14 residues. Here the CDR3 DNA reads TGTGCCAGCAGTGAAGGGAGAGCTAACTATGGCTACACCTTC. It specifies CASSEGRANYGYTF.

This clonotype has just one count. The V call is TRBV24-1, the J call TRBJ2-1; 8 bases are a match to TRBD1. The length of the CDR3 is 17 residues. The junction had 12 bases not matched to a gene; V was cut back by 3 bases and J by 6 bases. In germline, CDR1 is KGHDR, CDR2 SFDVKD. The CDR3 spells CATSDRATRQGSNEQFF. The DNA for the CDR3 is TGTGCCACCAGTGATCGGGCAACAAGACAGGGGTCCAATGAGCAGTTCTTC.

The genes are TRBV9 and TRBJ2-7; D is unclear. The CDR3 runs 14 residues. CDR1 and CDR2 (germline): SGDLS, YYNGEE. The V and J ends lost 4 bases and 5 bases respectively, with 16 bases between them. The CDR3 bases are TGTGCCAGCAGCCATCAGGCCGGTATGGACGAGCAGTACTTC. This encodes CASSHQAGMDEQYF. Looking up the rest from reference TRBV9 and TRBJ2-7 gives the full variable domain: DSGVTQTPKHLITATGQRVTLRCSPRSGDLSVYWYQQSLDQGLQFLIQYYNGEERAKGNILERFSAQQFPDLHSELNLSSLELGDSALYFCASSHQAGMDEQYFGPGTRLTVT.

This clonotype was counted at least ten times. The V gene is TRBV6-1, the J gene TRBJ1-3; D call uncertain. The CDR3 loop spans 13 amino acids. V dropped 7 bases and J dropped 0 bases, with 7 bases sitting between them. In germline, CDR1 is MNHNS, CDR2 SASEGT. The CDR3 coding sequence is TGTGCCAGCACCGGGAGCTCTGGAAACACCATATATTTT. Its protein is CASTGSSGNTIYF.

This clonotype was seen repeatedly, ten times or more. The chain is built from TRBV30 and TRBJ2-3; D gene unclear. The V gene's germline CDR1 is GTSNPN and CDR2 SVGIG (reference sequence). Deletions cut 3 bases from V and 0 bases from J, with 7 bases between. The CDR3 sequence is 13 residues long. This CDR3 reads CAWSLGSTDTQYF. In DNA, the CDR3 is TGTGCCTGGAGCCTCGGGAGCACAGATACGCAGTATTTT.

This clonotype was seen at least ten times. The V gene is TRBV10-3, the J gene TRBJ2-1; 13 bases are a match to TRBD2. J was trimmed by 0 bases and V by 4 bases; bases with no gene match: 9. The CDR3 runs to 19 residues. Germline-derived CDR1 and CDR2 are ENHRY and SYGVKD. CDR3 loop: CAISGVTSGGGSSYNEQFF. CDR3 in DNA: TGTGCCATCAGTGGAGTAACTAGCGGGGGGGGGAGCTCCTACAATGAGCAGTTCTTC.

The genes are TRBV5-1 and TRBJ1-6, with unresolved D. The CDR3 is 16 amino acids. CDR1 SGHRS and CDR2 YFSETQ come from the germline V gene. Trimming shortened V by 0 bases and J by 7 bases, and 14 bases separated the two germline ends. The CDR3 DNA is TGCGCCAGCAGCTTGGGGCTGGACGGCAACAATTCACCCCTCCACTTT. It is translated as CASSLGLDGNNSPLHF.

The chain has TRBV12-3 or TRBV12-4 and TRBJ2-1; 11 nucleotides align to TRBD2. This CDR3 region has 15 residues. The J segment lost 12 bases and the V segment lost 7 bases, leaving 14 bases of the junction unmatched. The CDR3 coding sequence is TGTGCCAGCATTCATAGCGGGAGGGCCGACCATGGGCAGTTCTTC. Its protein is CASIHSGRADHGQFF.

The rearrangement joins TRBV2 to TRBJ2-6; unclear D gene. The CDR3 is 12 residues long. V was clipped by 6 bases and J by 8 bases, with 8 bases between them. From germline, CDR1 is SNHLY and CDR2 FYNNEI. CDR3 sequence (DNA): TGTGCCAGCAGCCCCTCGTCCAACGTCCTGACTTTC. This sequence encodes CASSPSSNVLTF.

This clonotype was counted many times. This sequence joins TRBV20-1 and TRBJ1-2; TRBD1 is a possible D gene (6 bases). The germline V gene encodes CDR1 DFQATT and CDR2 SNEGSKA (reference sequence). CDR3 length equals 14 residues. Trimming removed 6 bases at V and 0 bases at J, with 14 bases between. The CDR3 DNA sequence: TGCAGTGCGCCCTACAGGGTAGCTAACTATGGCTACACCTTC. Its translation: CSAPYRVANYGYTF.

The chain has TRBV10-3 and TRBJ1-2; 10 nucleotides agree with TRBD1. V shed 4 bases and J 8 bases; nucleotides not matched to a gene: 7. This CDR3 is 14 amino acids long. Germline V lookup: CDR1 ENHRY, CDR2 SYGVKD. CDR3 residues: CAISASGQGWGYTF. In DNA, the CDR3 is TGTGCCATCAGTGCATCGGGACAGGGGTGGGGCTACACCTTC.